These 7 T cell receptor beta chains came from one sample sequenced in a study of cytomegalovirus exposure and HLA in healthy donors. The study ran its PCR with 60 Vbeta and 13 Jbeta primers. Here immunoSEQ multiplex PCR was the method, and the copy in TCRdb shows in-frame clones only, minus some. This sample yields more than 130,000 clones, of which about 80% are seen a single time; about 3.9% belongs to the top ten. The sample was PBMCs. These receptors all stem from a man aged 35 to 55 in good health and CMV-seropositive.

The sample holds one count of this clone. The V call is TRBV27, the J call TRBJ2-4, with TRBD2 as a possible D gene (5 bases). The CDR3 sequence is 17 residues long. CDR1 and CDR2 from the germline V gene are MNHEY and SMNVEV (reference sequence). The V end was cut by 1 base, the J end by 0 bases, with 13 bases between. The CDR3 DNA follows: TGTGCCAGCAGTTTATTCCCTCCGGGGATAGCCAAAAACATTCAGTACTTC. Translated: CASSLFPPGIAKNIQYF.

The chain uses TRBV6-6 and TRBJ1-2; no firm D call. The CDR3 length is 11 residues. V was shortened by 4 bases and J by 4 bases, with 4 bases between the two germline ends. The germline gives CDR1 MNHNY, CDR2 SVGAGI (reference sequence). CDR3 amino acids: CASSSTYGYTF. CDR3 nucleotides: TGTGCCAGCAGTTCTACCTATGGCTACACCTTC.

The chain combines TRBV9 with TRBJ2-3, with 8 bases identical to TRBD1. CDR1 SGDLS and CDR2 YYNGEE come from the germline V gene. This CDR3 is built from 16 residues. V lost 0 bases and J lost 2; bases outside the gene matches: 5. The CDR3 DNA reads TGTGCCAGCAGCGTAGGGACAGGGATTAACACAGATACGCAGTATTTT. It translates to CASSVGTGINTDTQYF.

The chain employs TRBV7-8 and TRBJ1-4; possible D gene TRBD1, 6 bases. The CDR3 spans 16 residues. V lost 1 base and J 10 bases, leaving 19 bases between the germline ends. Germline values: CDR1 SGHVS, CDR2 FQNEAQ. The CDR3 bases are TGTGCCAGCAGCTTAGGGGCCGAAGCGACAGGAGGAAAACTGTTTTTT. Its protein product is CASSLGAEATGGKLFF.

DNA of the CDR3: TGTGCCAGCAACGGCCCTGGGAGCTCCTATAATTCACCCCTCCACTTT. This sequence encodes CASNGPGSSYNSPLHF. The chain is built from TRBV2 and TRBJ1-6; D not resolved. The CDR3 runs to 16 residues. The germline CDR1 and CDR2 sequences are SNHLY and FYNNEI. V lost 7 bases, J lost 0 bases, and 13 bases lay in between.

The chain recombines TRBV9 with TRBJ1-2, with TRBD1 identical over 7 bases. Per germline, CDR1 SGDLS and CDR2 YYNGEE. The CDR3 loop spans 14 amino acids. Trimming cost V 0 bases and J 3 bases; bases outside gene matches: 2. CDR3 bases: TGTGCCAGCAGCGTAGGGACAGGTTACTATGGCTACACCTTC. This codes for CASSVGTGYYGYTF.

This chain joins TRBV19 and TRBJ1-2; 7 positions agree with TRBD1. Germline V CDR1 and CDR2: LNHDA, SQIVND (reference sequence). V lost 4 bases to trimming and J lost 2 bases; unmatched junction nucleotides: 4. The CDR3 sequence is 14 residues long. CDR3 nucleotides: TGTGCCAGTAGTAGAGAACAGGGGAACTATGGCTACACCTTC. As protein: CASSREQGNYGYTF.